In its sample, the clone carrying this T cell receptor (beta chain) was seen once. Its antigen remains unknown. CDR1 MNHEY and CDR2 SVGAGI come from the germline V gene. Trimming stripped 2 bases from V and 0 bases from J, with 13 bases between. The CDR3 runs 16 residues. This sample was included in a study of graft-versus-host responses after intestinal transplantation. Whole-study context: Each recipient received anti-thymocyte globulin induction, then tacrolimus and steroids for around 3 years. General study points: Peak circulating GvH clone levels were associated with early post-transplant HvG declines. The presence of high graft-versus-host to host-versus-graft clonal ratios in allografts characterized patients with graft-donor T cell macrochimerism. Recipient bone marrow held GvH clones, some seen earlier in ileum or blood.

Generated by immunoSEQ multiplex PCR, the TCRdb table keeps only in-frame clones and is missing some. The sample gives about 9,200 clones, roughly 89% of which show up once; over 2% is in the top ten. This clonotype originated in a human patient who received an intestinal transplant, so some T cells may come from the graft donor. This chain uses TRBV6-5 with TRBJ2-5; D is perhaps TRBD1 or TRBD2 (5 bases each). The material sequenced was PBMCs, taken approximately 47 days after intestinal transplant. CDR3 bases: TGTGCCAGCAGTTACCTCCCCGGGGCCAACCAAGAGACCCAGTACTTC. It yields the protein CASSYLPGANQETQYF.